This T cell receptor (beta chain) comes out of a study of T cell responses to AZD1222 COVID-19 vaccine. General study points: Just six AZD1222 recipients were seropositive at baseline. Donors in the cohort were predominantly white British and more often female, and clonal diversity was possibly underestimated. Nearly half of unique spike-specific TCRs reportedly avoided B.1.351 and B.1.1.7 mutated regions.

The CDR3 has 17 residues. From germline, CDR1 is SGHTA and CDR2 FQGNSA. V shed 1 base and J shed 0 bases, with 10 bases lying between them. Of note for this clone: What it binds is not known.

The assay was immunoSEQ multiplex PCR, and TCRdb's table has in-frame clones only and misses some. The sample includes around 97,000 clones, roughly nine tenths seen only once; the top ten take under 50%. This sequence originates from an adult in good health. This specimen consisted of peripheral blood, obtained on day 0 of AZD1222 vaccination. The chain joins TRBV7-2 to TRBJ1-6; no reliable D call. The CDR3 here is CASSLGSRSSYNSPLHF. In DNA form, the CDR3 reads TGTGCCAGCAGCTTAGGATCCCGGAGCTCCTATAATTCACCCCTCCACTTT.